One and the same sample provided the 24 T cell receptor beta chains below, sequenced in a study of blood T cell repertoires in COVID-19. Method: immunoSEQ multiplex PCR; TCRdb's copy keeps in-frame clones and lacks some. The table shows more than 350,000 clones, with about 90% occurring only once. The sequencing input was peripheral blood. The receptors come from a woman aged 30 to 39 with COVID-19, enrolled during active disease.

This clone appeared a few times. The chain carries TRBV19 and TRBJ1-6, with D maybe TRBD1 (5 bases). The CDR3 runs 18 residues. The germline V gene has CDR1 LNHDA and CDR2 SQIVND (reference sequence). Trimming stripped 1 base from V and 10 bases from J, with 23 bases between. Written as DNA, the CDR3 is TGTGCCAGTAGTATAGTGGCCCCTAGGAGCCAGGGAGGATCACCCCTCCACTTT. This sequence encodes CASSIVAPRSQGGSPLHF.

In nucleotides, the CDR3 is TGTGCCAGCAGCCGAGCTAGTCGGGGGGGTGAGCAGTTCTTC. This sequence encodes CASSRASRGGEQFF. The chain combines TRBV6-2 or TRBV6-3 with TRBJ2-1; the match to TRBD2 covers 8 bases. CDR1 is MNHEY, CDR2 SVGEGT, per germline. J gave up 9 bases and V 6 bases, and 10 bases lay outside the gene matches. This CDR3 comprises 14 residues.

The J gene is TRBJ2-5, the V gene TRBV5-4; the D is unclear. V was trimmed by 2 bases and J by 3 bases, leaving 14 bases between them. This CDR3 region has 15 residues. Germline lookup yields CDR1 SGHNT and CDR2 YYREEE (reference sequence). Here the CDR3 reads CASSLSSGAKETQYF. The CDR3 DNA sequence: TGTGCCAGCAGCTTATCATCCGGAGCCAAAGAGACCCAGTACTTC. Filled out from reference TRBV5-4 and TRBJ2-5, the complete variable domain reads ETGVTQSPTHLIKTRGQQVTLRCSSQSGHNTVSWYQQALGQGPQFIFQYYREEENGRGNFPPRFSGLQFPNYSSELNVNALELDDSALYLCASSLSSGAKETQYFGPGTRLLVL.

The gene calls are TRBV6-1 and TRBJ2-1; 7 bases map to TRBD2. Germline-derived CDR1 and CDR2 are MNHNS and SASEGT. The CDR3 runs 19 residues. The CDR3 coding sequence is TGTCCCCGCTGTGACGGGGGTTCGGGGGGTCCTTTCGATGGGGCTGAGCAGTTCTTC. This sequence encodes CPRCDGGSGGPFDGAEQFF.

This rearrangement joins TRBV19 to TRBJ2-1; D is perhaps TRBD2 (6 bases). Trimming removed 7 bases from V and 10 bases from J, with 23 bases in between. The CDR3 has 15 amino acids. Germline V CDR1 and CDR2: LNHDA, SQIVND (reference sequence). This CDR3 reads CASNRLQGGVEEQFF. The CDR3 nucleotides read TGTGCCAGTAATCGGTTGCAGGGCGGGGTAGAGGAGCAGTTCTTC.

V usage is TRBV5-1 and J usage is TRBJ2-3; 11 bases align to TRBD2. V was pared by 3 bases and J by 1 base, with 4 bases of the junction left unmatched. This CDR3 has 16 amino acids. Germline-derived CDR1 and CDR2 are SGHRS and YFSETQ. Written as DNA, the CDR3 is TGCGCCAGCAGCTCTGGGACTAGCGGTGGCACAGATACGCAGTATTTT. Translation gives CASSSGTSGGTDTQYF. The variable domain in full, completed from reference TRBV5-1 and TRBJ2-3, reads KAGVTQTPRYLIKTRGQQVTLSCSPISGHRSVSWYQQTPGQGLQFLFEYFSETQRNKGNFPGRFSGRQFSNSRSEMNVSTLELGDSALYLCASSSGTSGGTDTQYFGPGTRLTVL.

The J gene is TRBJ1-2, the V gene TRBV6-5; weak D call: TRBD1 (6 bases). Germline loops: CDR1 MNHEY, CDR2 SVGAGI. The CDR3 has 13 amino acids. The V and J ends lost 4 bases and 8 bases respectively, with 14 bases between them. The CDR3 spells CASSFKQGGGYTF. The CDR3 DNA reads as TGTGCCAGCAGTTTTAAACAGGGTGGCGGCTACACCTTC.

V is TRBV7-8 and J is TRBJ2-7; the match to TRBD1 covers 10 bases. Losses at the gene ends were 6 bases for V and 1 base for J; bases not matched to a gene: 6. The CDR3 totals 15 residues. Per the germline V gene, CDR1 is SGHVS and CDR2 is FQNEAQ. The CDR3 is CASSSGQGGSYEQYF. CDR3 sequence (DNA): TGTGCCAGCAGTTCTGGACAGGGGGGTTCCTACGAGCAGTACTTC.

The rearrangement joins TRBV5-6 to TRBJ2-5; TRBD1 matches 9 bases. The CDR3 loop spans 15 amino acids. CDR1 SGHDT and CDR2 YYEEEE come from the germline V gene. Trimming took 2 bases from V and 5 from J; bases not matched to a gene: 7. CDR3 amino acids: CASSFGTGKGETQYF. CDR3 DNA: TGTGCCAGCAGCTTTGGGACAGGGAAGGGGGAGACCCAGTACTTC.

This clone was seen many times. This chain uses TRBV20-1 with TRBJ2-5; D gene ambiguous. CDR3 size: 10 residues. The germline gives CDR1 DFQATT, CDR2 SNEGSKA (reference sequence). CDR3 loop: CSGSQETQYF. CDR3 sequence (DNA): TGCAGCGGGTCTCAAGAGACCCAGTACTTC.

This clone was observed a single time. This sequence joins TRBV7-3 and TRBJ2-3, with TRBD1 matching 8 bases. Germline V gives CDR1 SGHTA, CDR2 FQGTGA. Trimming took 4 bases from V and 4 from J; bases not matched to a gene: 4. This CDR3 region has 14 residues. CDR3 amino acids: CASSSGQGSDTQYF. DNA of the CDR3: TGTGCCAGCAGCTCCGGACAGGGTTCAGATACGCAGTATTTT. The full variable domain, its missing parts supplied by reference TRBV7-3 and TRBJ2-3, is GAGVSQTPSNKVTEKGKYVELRCDPISGHTALYWYRQSLGQGPEFLIYFQGTGAADDSGLPNDRFFAVRPEGSVSTLKIQRTERGDSAVYLCASSSGQGSDTQYFGPGTRLTVL.

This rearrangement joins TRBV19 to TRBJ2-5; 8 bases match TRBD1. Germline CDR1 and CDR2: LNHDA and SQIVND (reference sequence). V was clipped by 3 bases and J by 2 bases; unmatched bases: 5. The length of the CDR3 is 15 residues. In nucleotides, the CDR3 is TGTGCCAGTAGTATGCAGGGGGCAGGGCAAGAGACCCAGTACTTC. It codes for CASSMQGAGQETQYF.

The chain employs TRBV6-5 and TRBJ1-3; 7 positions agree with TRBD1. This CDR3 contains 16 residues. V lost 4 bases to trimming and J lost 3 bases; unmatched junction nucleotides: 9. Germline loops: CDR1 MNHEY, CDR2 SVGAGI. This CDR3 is CASSLGRGGIGNTIYF. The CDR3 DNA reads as TGTGCCAGCAGTTTGGGGAGAGGGGGCATTGGAAACACCATATATTTT.

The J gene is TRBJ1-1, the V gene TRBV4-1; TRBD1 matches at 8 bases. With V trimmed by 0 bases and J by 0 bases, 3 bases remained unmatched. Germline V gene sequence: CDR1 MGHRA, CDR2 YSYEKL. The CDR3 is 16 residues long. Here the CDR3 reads CASSQDQGQVNTEAFF. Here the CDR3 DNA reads TGCGCCAGCAGCCAAGATCAGGGACAGGTGAACACTGAAGCTTTCTTT.

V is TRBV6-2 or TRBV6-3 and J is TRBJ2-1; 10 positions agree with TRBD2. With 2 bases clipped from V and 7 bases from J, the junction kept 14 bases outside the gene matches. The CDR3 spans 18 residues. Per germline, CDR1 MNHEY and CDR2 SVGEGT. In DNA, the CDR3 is TGTGCCAGCAGTTACCTGCCTAGCGGGAGTACAGCGGGGAATGAGCAGTTCTTC. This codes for CASSYLPSGSTAGNEQFF.

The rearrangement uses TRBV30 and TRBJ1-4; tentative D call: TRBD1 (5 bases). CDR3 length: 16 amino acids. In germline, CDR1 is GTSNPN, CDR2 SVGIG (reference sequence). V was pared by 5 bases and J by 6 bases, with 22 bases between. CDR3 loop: CAWAGGETRQDEKLFF. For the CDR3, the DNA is TGTGCCTGGGCGGGGGGTGAAACGCGGCAGGATGAAAAACTGTTTTTT.

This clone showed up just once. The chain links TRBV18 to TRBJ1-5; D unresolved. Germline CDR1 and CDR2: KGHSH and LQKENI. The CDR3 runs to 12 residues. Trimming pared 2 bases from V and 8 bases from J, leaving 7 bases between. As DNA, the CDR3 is TGTGCCAGCTCACCAAGGGAGAAGCCCCAGCATTTT. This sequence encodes CASSPREKPQHF.

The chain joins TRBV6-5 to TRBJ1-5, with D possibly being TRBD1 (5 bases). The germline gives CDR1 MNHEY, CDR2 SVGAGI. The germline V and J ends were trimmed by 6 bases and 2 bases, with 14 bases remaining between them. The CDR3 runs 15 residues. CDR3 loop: CASSVWGGGNQPQHF. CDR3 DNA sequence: TGTGCCAGCAGCGTTTGGGGGGGAGGCAATCAGCCCCAGCATTTT.

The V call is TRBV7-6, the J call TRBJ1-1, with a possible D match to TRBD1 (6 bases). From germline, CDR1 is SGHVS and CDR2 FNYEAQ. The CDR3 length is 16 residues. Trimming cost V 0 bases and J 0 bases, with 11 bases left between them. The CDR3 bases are TGTGCCAGCAGCTTAGCGCCGGACAGCATGAACACTGAAGCTTTCTTT. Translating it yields CASSLAPDSMNTEAFF.

The DNA of the CDR3 is TGTGCCAGCAGTCGAGCGGGAGTCACAGATACGCAGTATTTT. Protein product: CASSRAGVTDTQYF. The chain couples TRBV6-5 to TRBJ2-3, with 8 positions matching TRBD2. The CDR3 loop spans 14 amino acids. V dropped 5 bases and J dropped 2; count of bases not matched to a gene: 3. The germline gives CDR1 MNHEY, CDR2 SVGAGI.

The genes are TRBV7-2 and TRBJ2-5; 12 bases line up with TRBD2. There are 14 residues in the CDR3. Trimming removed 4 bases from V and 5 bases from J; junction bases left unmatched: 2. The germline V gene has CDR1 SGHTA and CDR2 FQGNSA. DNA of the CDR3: TGTGCCAGCAGCTCTAGCGGGAGGGTGGAGACCCAGTACTTC. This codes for CASSSSGRVETQYF. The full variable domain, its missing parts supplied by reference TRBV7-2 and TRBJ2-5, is GAGVSQSPSNKVTEKGKDVELRCDPISGHTALYWYRQSLGQGLEFLIYFQGNSAPDKSGLPSDRFSAERTGGSVSTLTIQRTQQEDSAVYLCASSSSGRVETQYFGPGTRLLVL.

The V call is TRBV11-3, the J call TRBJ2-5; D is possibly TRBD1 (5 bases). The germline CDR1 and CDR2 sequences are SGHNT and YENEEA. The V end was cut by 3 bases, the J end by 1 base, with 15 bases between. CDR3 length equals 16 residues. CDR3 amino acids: CASSFRGGSGQETQYF. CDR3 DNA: TGTGCCAGCAGCTTTAGGGGCGGCTCGGGCCAAGAGACCCAGTACTTC. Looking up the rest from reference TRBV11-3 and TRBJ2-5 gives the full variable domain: EAGVVQSPRYKIIEKKQPVAFWCNPISGHNTLYWYLQNLGQGPELLIRYENEEAVDDSQLPKDRFSAERLKGVDSTLKIQPAELGDSAVYLCASSFRGGSGQETQYFGPGTRLLVL.

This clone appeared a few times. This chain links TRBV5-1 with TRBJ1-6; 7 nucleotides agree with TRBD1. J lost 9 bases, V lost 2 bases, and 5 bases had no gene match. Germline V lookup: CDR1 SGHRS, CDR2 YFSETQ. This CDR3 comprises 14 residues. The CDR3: CASSFDRASSPLHF. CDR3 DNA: TGCGCCAGCAGCTTTGACAGGGCAAGTTCACCCCTCCACTTT.

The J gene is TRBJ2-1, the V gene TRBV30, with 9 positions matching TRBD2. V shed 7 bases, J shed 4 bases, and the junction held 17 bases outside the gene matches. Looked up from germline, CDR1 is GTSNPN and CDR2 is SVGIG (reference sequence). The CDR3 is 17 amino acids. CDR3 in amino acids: CASMGPPPGLAYNEQFF. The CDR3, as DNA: TGTGCCTCAATGGGGCCCCCCCCGGGACTAGCTTACAATGAGCAGTTCTTC. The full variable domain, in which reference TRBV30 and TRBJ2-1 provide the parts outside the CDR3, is SQTIHQWPATLVQPVGSPLSLECTVEGTSNPNLYWYRQAAGRGLQLLFYSVGIGQISSEVPQNLSASRPQDRQFILSSKKLLLSDSGFYLCASMGPPPGLAYNEQFFGPGTRLTVL.